The clone carrying this T cell receptor (beta chain) was observed a single time. Its antigen is currently unknown. CDR1 and CDR2 (germline): SGHNT, YYREEE (reference sequence). The CDR3 runs to 12 residues. The V end was cut by 0 bases, the J end by 4 bases, with 4 bases between. This sample stems from a study of vaccination effects on CD4 cells after COVID-19. The study, taken as a whole, reports: Late in the post-vaccination period, infection-induced and vaccine-induced clones underwent marked clonal contraction. Only a few convalescent patients and no early post-infection timepoints featured in the study.

Some clones are missing from TCRdb's copy, which holds only in-frame ones; the method was immunoSEQ multiplex PCR. The sample yields more than 25,000 clones, 70% to 75% seen once. Before any sequencing was done, the ViraFEST assay used viral peptide pools to expand antigen-specific CD4+ T cells. It was after more than nine days of culture that CD4+ T cells were isolated. It was two doses of either the BNT162b2 or mRNA-1273 vaccine that participants received. This rearrangement joins TRBV5-4 to TRBJ1-2, with no clear D. The origin of this receptor is a human donor who received a COVID-19 vaccine. Here the sequenced sample was CD4+ T cells from PBMCs cultured with HCoV-229E spike peptides, taken after COVID-19 vaccination. The CDR3 here is CASSLDTYGYTF. Written as DNA, the CDR3 is TGTGCCAGCAGCTTGGACACCTATGGCTACACCTTC.